The 31 T cell receptor beta chains below come from one sample, sequenced in a study of blood T cell repertoires in COVID-19. Repertoires were generated with immunoSEQ multiplex PCR, while TCRdb's copy carries only in-frame clones and drops some. The sample carries 200,000 to 250,000 clones, approximately 80% recorded once. Sequences were obtained from PBMCs or T cells enriched from blood (not recorded which). The receptor source for this set is a man aged 25 to 40 with acute COVID-19.

This clone came up once. The J gene is TRBJ1-1, the V gene TRBV11-2; no clear D gene. The CDR3 consists of 14 residues. Trimming left V 1 base short and J 0 bases short, with 6 bases between. Per the germline V gene, CDR1 is SGHAT and CDR2 is FQNNGV. This chain's CDR3 is CASSLGGMNTEAFF. CDR3 nucleotides: TGTGCCAGCAGCTTAGGCGGGATGAACACTGAAGCTTTCTTT.

This clone has a single count. Different DNA sequences within this sample yield the same CDR3. V usage is TRBV6-5 and J usage is TRBJ1-3; TRBD1 matches at 7 bases. Germline V gives CDR1 MNHEY, CDR2 SVGAGI. The CDR3 has 12 amino acids. V dropped 6 bases and J dropped 4; count of bases not matched to a gene: 0. The CDR3 DNA is TGTGCCAGCAGGACAGGGGGAAACACCATATATTTT. Encoded protein: CASRTGGNTIYF.

This chain uses TRBV2 with TRBJ2-1, with D maybe TRBD1 (5 bases). Germline lookup yields CDR1 SNHLY and CDR2 FYNNEI. CDR3 length: 14 amino acids. V shed 5 bases and J shed 5 bases, with 13 bases lying between them. The CDR3 sequence: CASSRRAHDNEQFF. The CDR3 bases are TGTGCCAGCAGTCGCAGGGCCCATGACAATGAGCAGTTCTTC.

The chain uses TRBV14 and TRBJ1-2, with D maybe TRBD1 (6 bases). CDR3 length: 15 amino acids. V was clipped by 1 base and J by 3 bases, with 12 bases between them. In germline, CDR1 is SGHDN, CDR2 FVKESK. This CDR3 reads CASSQGVRGDYGYTF. The CDR3 region has the DNA TGTGCCAGCAGCCAAGGGGTCAGGGGTGACTATGGCTACACCTTC.

This clone came up once. This sequence joins TRBV2 and TRBJ2-1; 7 bases are a match to TRBD2. J was trimmed by 0 bases and V by 10 bases; bases with no gene match: 9. The CDR3 spans 15 residues. CDR1 and CDR2 (germline): SNHLY, FYNNEI. In DNA, the CDR3 is TGTGCCAACCCAGCGGGGCCTGGCTCCTACAATGAGCAGTTCTTC. This codes for CANPAGPGSYNEQFF.

V gene TRBV5-1 combines with J gene TRBJ2-3; D is perhaps TRBD2 (7 bases). The V gene's germline CDR1 is SGHRS and CDR2 YFSETQ. There are 14 residues in the CDR3. Trimming cost V 0 bases and J 4 bases, with 9 bases left between them. The CDR3 is CASSLDGGPDTQYF. The CDR3 DNA reads as TGCGCCAGCAGCTTGGACGGGGGGCCAGATACGCAGTATTTT. The whole variable domain, filled in from reference TRBV5-1 and TRBJ2-3, reads KAGVTQTPRYLIKTRGQQVTLSCSPISGHRSVSWYQQTPGQGLQFLFEYFSETQRNKGNFPGRFSGRQFSNSRSEMNVSTLELGDSALYLCASSLDGGPDTQYFGPGTRLTVL.

This clone was found once. The chain combines TRBV7-3 with TRBJ2-3; 7 bases line up with TRBD1. The V gene end was trimmed by 5 bases and the J gene end by 2 bases; junction bases not matched to a gene: 10. In germline, CDR1 is SGHTA, CDR2 FQGTGA. The CDR3 runs to 16 residues. The CDR3 reads CASSPQGTVATDTQYF. In DNA form, the CDR3 reads TGTGCCAGCAGCCCTCAAGGGACAGTTGCCACAGATACGCAGTATTTT.

This rearrangement joins TRBV5-1 to TRBJ2-5, with 10 bases that match TRBD2. There are 17 residues in the CDR3. With V trimmed by 2 bases and J by 0 bases, 7 bases remained unmatched. Germline CDR1 reads SGHRS; CDR2 reads YFSETQ. CDR3 DNA: TGCGCCAGCAGCTTTCGCGCTAGCGGGGGAAACCAAGAGACCCAGTACTTC. It codes for CASSFRASGGNQETQYF.

The V gene is TRBV4-1, the J gene TRBJ2-7; a weak D match, TRBD1 (7 bases). Germline values: CDR1 MGHRA, CDR2 YSYEKL. The CDR3 consists of 16 residues. Deletions cut 0 bases from V and 4 bases from J, with 16 bases between. This chain's CDR3 is CASSQDQGGRQYEQYF. The CDR3 region has the DNA TGCGCCAGCAGCCAAGATCAGGGGGGACGGCAATACGAGCAGTACTTC.

This clone appeared once. The chain joins TRBV6-2 or TRBV6-3 to TRBJ2-3; 14 bases map to TRBD2. The J segment lost 15 bases and the V segment lost 5 bases, leaving 4 bases of the junction unmatched. This CDR3 contains 12 residues. Germline CDR1 MNHEY, CDR2 SVGEGT. CDR3 sequence: CASSRTSGGTYF. CDR3 sequence (DNA): TGTGCCAGCAGTAGGACTAGCGGGGGGACCTATTTT.

The chain is built from TRBV6-5 and TRBJ2-7; D call uncertain. Germline V gene lookup returns CDR1 MNHEY and CDR2 SVGAGI. The V and J ends lost 5 bases and 1 base respectively, with 9 bases between them. The length of the CDR3 is 13 residues. This CDR3 reads CASSMGPSYEQYF. Here the CDR3 DNA reads TGTGCCAGCAGTATGGGCCCTTCCTACGAGCAGTACTTC.

The rearrangement joins TRBV6-5 to TRBJ2-2, with 7 bases matching TRBD1. There are 15 residues in the CDR3. Trimming took 0 bases from V and 2 from J; bases not matched to a gene: 0. Germline CDR1 MNHEY, CDR2 SVGAGI. The CDR3 DNA follows: TGTGCCAGCAGTTACTCAGGGGGCAACACCGGGGAGCTGTTTTTT. It specifies CASSYSGGNTGELFF.

The rearrangement joins TRBV19 to TRBJ2-2; TRBD1 matches at 7 bases. Losses at the gene ends were 9 bases for V and 1 base for J; bases not matched to a gene: 5. CDR3 length equals 14 residues. CDR1 LNHDA and CDR2 SQIVND come from the germline V gene (reference sequence). CDR3 loop: CASWGTVNTGELFF. The DNA for the CDR3 is TGTGCCAGCTGGGGGACAGTGAACACCGGGGAGCTGTTTTTT.

In this sample, this clone turned up once. The chain recombines TRBV6-6 with TRBJ1-1; D is unresolved. Germline V gives CDR1 MNHNY, CDR2 SVGAGI (reference sequence). V was clipped by 2 bases and J by 1 base, with 11 bases between them. The CDR3 totals 15 residues. CDR3 in DNA: TGTGCCAGCAGTTACGACCGCCCGGGGAACACTGAAGCTTTCTTT. Translated, it gives CASSYDRPGNTEAFF.

The chain carries TRBV3-1 (or the pseudogene TRBV3-2) and TRBJ2-1, with 8 bases aligning to TRBD1. The J segment lost 6 bases and the V segment lost 3 bases, leaving 13 bases of the junction unmatched. CDR3 length equals 17 residues. CDR1 and CDR2 (germline): LGHDT, YNNKEL (reference sequence). CDR3 amino acids: CASSQGRGRSSGNEQFF. The CDR3 DNA reads TGTGCCAGCAGCCAGGGCAGGGGGCGTAGTAGTGGCAATGAGCAGTTCTTC.

The chain joins TRBV7-3 to TRBJ2-3; possibly TRBD2 for D (7 bases). Germline-derived CDR1 and CDR2 are SGHTA and FQGTGA. This CDR3 is built from 15 residues. With 6 bases removed from V and 2 bases from J, the gap between germline ends came to 15 bases. In DNA, the CDR3 is TGTGCCAGCAGTTTCGCGGGGGCCCTCACAGATACGCAGTATTTT. Translating it yields CASSFAGALTDTQYF.

J is TRBJ1-1 and V is TRBV30; D unresolved. Germline loops: CDR1 GTSNPN, CDR2 SVGIG (reference sequence). With 1 base removed from V and 6 bases from J, the gap between germline ends came to 15 bases. The CDR3 length is 14 residues. The CDR3 DNA sequence: TGTGCCTGGAGTGCGACTACACGAGGCGCTGAAGCTTTCTTT. Protein product: CAWSATTRGAEAFF. Supplemented by reference TRBV30 and TRBJ1-1, the full variable domain reads SQTIHQWPATLVQPVGSPLSLECTVEGTSNPNLYWYRQAAGRGLQLLFYSVGIGQISSEVPQNLSASRPQDRQFILSSKKLLLSDSGFYLCAWSATTRGAEAFFGQGTRLTVV.

This rearrangement joins TRBV5-4 to TRBJ2-7; weak D call: TRBD1 (6 bases). Germline V lookup: CDR1 SGHNT, CDR2 YYREEE (reference sequence). V was clipped by 4 bases and J by 0 bases, with 8 bases between them. The CDR3 totals 13 residues. CDR3: CASSQGHSYEQYF. The CDR3 nucleotides read TGTGCCAGCAGCCAGGGACACTCCTACGAGCAGTACTTC.

Worth noting for this clone: Other DNA sequences in the sample encode the same CDR3. For the CDR3, the DNA is TGTGCCAGCAGTCCAGACAGGGTCTATGGCTACACCTTC. This gives the protein CASSPDRVYGYTF. The V and J genes are TRBV12-3 or TRBV12-4 and TRBJ1-2; 7 nucleotides agree with TRBD1. The CDR3 consists of 13 residues. Losses at the gene ends were 5 bases for V and 4 bases for J; bases not matched to a gene: 4.

V and J are TRBV21-1 and TRBJ1-6; the table calls TRBD1, which could not be checked here. TRBV21-1 constitutes a pseudogene. The CDR3 sequence is 18 residues long. In nucleotides, the CDR3 is TGTGCCAGCAGCAAAGGTGTAATCAGTGGGGACAGGGATTCACCCCTCCACTTT. Its translation: CASSKGVISGDRDSPLHF.

This clone was found once. The J gene is TRBJ2-3, the V gene TRBV3-1 (or the pseudogene TRBV3-2), with TRBD2 identical over 12 bases. This CDR3 region has 15 residues. The germline gives CDR1 LGHDT, CDR2 YNNKEL (reference sequence). V shed 4 bases, J shed 4 bases, and the junction held 3 bases outside the gene matches. DNA for the CDR3: TGTGCCAGCAGCCCACTAGCGGGGGGATCAGATACGCAGTATTTT. Amino acid sequence: CASSPLAGGSDTQYF.

V is TRBV18 and J is TRBJ1-1; D ambiguous. This CDR3 contains 15 residues. Germline V gene data show CDR1 as KGHSH and CDR2 as LQKENI. Trimming shortened V by 3 bases and J by 1 base, and 12 bases separated the two germline ends. CDR3 bases: TGTGCCAGCTCACCGCCGGTTCGCACGAACACTGAAGCTTTCTTT. This codes for CASSPPVRTNTEAFF.

This clone was recorded a few times. The chain employs TRBV30 and TRBJ1-1, with 10 bases fitting TRBD1. In germline, CDR1 is GTSNPN, CDR2 SVGIG (reference sequence). Losses at the gene ends were 2 bases for V and 5 bases for J; bases not matched to a gene: 2. This CDR3 comprises 13 residues. Here the CDR3 DNA reads TGTGCCTGGAGTCGACAGGGGGCGACTGAAGCTTTCTTT. This gives the protein CAWSRQGATEAFF.

This chain uses TRBV27 with TRBJ1-4; 9 bases are a match to TRBD1. V shed 3 bases and J 7 bases; nucleotides not matched to a gene: 6. There are 15 residues in the CDR3. The germline V gene encodes CDR1 MNHEY and CDR2 SMNVEV (reference sequence). The CDR3 nucleotides are TGTGCCAGCAGTTTCCTACAGGGGGCTGGTGAAAAACTGTTTTTT. It yields the protein CASSFLQGAGEKLFF.

The chain is built from TRBV5-1 and TRBJ1-3; no definite D call. V was clipped by 0 bases and J by 0 bases, with 10 bases between them. Looked up from germline, CDR1 is SGHRS and CDR2 is YFSETQ. The CDR3 sequence is 16 residues long. The CDR3 DNA follows: TGCGCCAGCAGCTTGGAGTCCCGGAGCTCTGGAAACACCATATATTTT. Translation: CASSLESRSSGNTIYF.

This chain links TRBV15 with TRBJ2-3, with 9 bases aligning to TRBD1. This CDR3 contains 17 residues. Germline V gene lookup returns CDR1 LNHNV and CDR2 YYDKDF (reference sequence). J was trimmed by 2 bases and V by 3 bases; bases with no gene match: 9. The CDR3 region has the DNA TGTGCCACCAGCAGCGACACCGGGACAGGGACCACAGATACGCAGTATTTT. Translated, it gives CATSSDTGTGTTDTQYF.

The chain has TRBV9 and TRBJ1-2, with D hard to call. Trimming removed 0 bases from V and 3 bases from J, with 9 bases in between. Germline loops: CDR1 SGDLS, CDR2 YYNGEE. The CDR3 runs 14 residues. The CDR3 sequence is CASSVASPDYGYTF. Written as DNA, the CDR3 is TGTGCCAGCAGCGTAGCTAGCCCGGACTATGGCTACACCTTC.

In its sample, this clone was seen a few times. This sequence joins TRBV4-1 and TRBJ1-3; no firm D call. The CDR3 loop spans 14 amino acids. V dropped 10 bases and J dropped 0 bases, with 13 bases sitting between them. The germline CDR1 and CDR2 sequences are MGHRA and YSYEKL. The CDR3 spells CATREGPSGNTIYF. CDR3 DNA: TGCGCCACACGGGAAGGACCCTCTGGAAACACCATATATTTT.

The rearrangement links TRBV19 to TRBJ1-2; the match to TRBD1 covers 7 bases. The CDR3 sequence is 15 residues long. V gave up 1 base and J gave up 4 bases; unmatched junction bases: 6. Germline assignment: CDR1 LNHDA and CDR2 SQIVND (reference sequence). The CDR3 region has the DNA TGTGCCAGTAGTATAGGCCTAGGGACAGTCTATGGCTACACCTTC. As protein: CASSIGLGTVYGYTF.

The V and J genes are TRBV9 and TRBJ2-2; 9 bases are shared with TRBD1. J lost 7 bases, V lost 3 bases, and 7 bases had no gene match. Germline V gene lookup returns CDR1 SGDLS and CDR2 YYNGEE. The length of the CDR3 is 15 residues. In DNA, the CDR3 is TGTGCCAGCAGCGCCGTACAGGGGGCTGGCGGGGAGCTGTTTTTT. Translated: CASSAVQGAGGELFF.

The V call is TRBV9, the J call TRBJ1-1; the D is unclear. Trimming cost V 3 bases and J 1 base, with 7 bases left between them. Germline-derived CDR1 and CDR2 are SGDLS and YYNGEE. The CDR3 runs 13 residues. CDR3 loop: CASSDGRNTEAFF. The CDR3 nucleotides are TGTGCCAGCAGCGATGGGAGGAACACTGAAGCTTTCTTT.